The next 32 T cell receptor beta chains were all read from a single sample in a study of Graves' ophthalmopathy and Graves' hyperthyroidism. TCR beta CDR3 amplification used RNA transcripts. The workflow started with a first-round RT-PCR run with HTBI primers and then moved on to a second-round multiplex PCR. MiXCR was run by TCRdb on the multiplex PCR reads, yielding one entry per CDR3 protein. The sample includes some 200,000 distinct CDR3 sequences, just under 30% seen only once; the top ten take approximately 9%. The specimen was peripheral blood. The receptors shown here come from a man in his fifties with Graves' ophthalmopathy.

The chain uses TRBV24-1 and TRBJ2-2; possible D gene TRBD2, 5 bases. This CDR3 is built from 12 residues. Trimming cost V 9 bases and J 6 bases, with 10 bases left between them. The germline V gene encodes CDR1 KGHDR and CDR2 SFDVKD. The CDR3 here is CATGGLPGELFF. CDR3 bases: TGTGCCACCGGCGGGCTCCCCGGGGAGCTGTTTTTT.

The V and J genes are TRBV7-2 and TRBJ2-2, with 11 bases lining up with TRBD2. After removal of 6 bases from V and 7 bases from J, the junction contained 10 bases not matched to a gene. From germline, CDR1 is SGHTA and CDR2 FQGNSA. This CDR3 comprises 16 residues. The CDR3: CASSLIAGGPLGELFF. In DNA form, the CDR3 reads TGTGCCAGCAGTTTAATAGCGGGAGGGCCGCTCGGGGAGCTGTTTTTT. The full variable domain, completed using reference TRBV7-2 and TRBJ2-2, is GAGVSQSPSNKVTEKGKDVELRCDPISGHTALYWYRQSLGQGLEFLIYFQGNSAPDKSGLPSDRFSAERTGGSVSTLTIQRTQQEDSAVYLCASSLIAGGPLGELFFGEGSRLTVL.

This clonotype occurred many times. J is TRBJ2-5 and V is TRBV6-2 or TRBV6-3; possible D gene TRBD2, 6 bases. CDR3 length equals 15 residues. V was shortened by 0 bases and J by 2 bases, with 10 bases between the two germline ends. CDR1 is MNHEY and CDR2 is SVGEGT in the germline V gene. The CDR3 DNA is TGTGCCAGCAGTTACTCGTTTGGGACTCAAGAGACCCAGTACTTC. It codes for CASSYSFGTQETQYF.

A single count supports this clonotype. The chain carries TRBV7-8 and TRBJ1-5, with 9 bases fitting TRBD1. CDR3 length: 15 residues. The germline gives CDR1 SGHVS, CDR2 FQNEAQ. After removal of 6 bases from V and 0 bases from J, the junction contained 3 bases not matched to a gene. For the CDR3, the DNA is TGTGCCAGCAGGAGACAGGGGGATAGCAATCAGCCCCAGCATTTT. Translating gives CASRRQGDSNQPQHF.

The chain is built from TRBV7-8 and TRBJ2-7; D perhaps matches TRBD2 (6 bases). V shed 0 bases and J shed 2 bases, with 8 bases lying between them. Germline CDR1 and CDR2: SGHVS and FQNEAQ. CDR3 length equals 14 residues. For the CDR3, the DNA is TGTGCCAGCAGCTTAGCGGAGGGAACCTACGAGCAGTACTTC. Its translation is CASSLAEGTYEQYF.

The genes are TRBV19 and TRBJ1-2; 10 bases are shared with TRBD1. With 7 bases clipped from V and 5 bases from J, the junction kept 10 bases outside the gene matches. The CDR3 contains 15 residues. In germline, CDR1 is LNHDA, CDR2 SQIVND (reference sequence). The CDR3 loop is CASTETGTGVYGYTF. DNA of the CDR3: TGTGCCAGTACCGAAACCGGGACAGGGGTTTATGGCTACACCTTC.

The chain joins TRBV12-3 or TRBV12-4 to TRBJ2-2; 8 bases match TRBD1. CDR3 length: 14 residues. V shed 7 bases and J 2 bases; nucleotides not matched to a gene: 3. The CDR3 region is CASTDRANTGELFF. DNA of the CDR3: TGTGCCAGCACGGACAGGGCCAACACCGGGGAGCTGTTTTTT.

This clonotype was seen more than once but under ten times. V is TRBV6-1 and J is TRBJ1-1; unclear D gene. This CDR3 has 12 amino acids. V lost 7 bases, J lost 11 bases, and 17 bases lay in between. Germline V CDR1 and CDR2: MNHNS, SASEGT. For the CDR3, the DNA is TGTGCCAGCACCAACTTTGGGGAGGTCGCTTTCTTT. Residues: CASTNFGEVAFF.

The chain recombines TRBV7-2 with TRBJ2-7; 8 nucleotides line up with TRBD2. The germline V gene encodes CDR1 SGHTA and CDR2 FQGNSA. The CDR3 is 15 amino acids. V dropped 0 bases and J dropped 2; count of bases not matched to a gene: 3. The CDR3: CASSLAGGAPYEQYF. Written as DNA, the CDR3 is TGTGCCAGCAGCTTAGCCGGGGGGGCCCCCTACGAGCAGTACTTC.

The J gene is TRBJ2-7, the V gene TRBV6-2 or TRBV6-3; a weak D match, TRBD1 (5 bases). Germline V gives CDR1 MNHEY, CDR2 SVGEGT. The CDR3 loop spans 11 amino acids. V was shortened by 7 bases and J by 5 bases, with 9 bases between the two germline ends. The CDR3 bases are TGTGCCAGCAATCAGGGCCACGAGCAGTACTTC. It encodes CASNQGHEQYF.

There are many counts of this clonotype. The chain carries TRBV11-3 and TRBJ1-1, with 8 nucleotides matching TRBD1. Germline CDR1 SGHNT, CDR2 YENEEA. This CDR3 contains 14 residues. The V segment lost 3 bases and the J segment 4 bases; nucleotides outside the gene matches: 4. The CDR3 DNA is TGTGCCAGCAGCTTCGCAGGGGGCATCACTGAAGCTTTCTTT. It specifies CASSFAGGITEAFF.

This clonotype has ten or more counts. CDR3 nucleotide sequence: TGTGCCAGTAGTATTGGGACAGACACTGAAGCTTTCTTT. This encodes CASSIGTDTEAFF. The chain has TRBV19 and TRBJ1-1; 7 bases are shared with TRBD1. V shed 3 bases, J shed 3 bases, and the junction held 1 base outside the gene matches. This CDR3 has 13 residues. Germline V lookup: CDR1 LNHDA, CDR2 SQIVND (reference sequence).

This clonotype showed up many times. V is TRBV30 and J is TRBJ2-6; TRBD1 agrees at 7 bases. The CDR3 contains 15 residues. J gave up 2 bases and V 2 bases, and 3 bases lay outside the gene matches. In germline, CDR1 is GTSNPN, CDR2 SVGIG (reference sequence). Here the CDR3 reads CAWSRGGAGANVLTF. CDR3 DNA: TGTGCCTGGAGTCGAGGGGGCGCTGGGGCCAACGTCCTGACTTTC.

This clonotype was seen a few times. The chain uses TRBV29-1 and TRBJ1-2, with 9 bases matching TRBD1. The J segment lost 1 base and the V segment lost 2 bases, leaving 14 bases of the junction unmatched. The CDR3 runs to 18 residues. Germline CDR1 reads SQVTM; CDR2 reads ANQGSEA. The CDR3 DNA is TGCAGCGTTGAAAGGCAACAGCTGGGACAGGGAGTTAACTATGGCTACACCTTC. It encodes CSVERQQLGQGVNYGYTF.

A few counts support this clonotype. The CDR3 bases are TGTGCCAGCAGTTCACCGTTCTCCTACGAGCAGTACTTC. It codes for CASSSPFSYEQYF. V gene TRBV12-3 or TRBV12-4 combines with J gene TRBJ2-7; D unclear. The CDR3 is 13 residues long. V lost 4 bases and J 0 bases, leaving 7 bases between the germline ends.

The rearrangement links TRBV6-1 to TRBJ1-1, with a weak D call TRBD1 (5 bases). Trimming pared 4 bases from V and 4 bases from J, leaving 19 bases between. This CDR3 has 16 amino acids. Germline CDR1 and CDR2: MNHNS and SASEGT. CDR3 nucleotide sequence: TGTGCCAGCAGTGGAGGAGGGACGAGTTCGGGCACTGAAGCTTTCTTT. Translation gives CASSGGGTSSGTEAFF.

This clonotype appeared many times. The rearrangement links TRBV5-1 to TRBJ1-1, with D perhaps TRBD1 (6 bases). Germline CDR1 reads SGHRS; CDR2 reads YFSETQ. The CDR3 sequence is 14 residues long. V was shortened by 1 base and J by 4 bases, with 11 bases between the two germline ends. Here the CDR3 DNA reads TGCGCCAGCAGCTTGCGGGGGGCGCGCACTGAAGCTTTCTTT. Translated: CASSLRGARTEAFF.

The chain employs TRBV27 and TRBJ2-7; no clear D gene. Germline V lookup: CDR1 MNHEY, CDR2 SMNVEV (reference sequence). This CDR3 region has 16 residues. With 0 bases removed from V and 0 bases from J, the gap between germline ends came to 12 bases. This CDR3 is CASSLSIAASSYEQYF. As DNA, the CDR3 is TGTGCCAGCAGTTTATCGATCGCAGCTAGCTCCTACGAGCAGTACTTC.

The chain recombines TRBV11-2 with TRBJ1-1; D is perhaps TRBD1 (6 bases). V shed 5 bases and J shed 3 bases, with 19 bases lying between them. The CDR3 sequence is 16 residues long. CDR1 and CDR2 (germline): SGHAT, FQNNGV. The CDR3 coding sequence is TGTGCCAGCAGCCCCTACAGGGTACCCCAGGACACTGAAGCTTTCTTT. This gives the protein CASSPYRVPQDTEAFF. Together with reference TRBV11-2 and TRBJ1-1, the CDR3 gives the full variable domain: EAGVAQSPRYKIIEKRQSVAFWCNPISGHATLYWYQQILGQGPKLLIQFQNNGVVDDSQLPKDRFSAERLKGVDSTLKIQPAKLEDSAVYLCASSPYRVPQDTEAFFGQGTRLTVV.

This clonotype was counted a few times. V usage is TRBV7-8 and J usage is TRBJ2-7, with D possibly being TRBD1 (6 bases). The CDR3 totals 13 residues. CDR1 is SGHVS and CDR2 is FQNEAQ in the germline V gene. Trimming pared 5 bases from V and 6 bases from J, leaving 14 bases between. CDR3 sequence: CASSLLQGSEQYF. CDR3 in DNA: TGTGCCAGCAGCCTATTACAGGGCTCCGAGCAGTACTTC.

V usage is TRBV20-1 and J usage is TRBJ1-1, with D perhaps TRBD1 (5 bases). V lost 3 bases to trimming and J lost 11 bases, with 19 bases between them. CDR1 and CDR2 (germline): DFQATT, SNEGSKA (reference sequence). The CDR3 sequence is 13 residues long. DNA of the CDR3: TGCAGTGCTAGCCCGGGGGAGGGCCGTCGGGCTTTCTTT. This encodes CSASPGEGRRAFF.

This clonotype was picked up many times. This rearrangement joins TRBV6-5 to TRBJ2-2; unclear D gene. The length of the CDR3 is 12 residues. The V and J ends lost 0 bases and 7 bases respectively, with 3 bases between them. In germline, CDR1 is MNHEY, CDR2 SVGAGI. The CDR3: CASSYSIGELFF. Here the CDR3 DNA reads TGTGCCAGCAGTTACTCGATCGGGGAGCTGTTTTTT.

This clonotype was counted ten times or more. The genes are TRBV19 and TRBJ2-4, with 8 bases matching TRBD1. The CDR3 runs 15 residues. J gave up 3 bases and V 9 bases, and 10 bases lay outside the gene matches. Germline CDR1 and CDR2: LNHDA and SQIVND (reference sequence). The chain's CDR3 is CASSPTGDGKNIQYF. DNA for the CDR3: TGTGCCAGCAGCCCGACAGGGGATGGCAAAAACATTCAGTACTTC.

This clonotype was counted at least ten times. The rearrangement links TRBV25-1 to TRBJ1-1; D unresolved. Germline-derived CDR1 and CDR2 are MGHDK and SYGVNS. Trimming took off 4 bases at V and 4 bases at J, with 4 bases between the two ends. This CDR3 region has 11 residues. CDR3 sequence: CASSVSTEAFF. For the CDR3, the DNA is TGTGCCAGCAGTGTCTCCACTGAAGCTTTCTTT.

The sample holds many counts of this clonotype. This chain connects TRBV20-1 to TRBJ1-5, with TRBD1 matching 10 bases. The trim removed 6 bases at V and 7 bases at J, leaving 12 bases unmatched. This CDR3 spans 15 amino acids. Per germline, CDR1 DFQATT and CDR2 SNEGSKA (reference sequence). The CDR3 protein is CSAWKGTGDGQPQHF. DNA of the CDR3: TGCAGTGCGTGGAAAGGGACAGGGGACGGACAGCCCCAGCATTTT.

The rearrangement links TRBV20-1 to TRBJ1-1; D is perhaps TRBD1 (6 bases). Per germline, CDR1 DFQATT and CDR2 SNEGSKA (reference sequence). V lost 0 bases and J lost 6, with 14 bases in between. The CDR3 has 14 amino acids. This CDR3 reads CSARDPGAGAEAFF. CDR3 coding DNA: TGCAGTGCTAGAGATCCAGGGGCCGGAGCTGAAGCTTTCTTT.

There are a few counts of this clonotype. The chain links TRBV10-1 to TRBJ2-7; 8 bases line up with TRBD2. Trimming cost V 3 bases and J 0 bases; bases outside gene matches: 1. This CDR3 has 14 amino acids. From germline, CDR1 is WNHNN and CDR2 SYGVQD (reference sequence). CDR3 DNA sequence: TGCGCCAGCAGTGATAGCGGGACCTCCTACGAGCAGTACTTC. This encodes CASSDSGTSYEQYF.

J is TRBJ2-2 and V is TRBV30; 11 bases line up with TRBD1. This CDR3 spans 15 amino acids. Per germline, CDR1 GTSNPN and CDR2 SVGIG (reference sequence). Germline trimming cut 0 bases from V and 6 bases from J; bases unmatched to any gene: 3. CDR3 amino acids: CAWSVRDRGAGELFF. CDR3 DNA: TGTGCCTGGAGTGTCCGGGACAGGGGGGCCGGGGAGCTGTTTTTT.

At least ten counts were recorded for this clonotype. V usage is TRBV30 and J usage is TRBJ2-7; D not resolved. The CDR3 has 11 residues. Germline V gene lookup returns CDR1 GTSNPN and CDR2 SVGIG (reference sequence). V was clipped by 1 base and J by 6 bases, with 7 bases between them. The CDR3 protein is CAWSAAAEQYF. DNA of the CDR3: TGTGCCTGGAGTGCGGCAGCCGAGCAGTACTTC.

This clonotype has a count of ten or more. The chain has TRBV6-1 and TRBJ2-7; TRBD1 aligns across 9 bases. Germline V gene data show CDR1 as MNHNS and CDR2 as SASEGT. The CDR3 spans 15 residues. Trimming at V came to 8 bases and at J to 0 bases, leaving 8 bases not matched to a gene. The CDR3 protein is CASGDPGQGSYEQYF. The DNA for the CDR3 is TGTGCCAGCGGCGACCCGGGACAGGGCTCCTACGAGCAGTACTTC.

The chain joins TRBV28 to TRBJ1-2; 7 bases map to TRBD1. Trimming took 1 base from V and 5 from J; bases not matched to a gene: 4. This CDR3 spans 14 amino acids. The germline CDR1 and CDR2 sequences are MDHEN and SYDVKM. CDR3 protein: CASSLSARGYGYTF. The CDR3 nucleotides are TGTGCCAGCAGTTTATCGGCCAGGGGGTATGGCTACACCTTC.

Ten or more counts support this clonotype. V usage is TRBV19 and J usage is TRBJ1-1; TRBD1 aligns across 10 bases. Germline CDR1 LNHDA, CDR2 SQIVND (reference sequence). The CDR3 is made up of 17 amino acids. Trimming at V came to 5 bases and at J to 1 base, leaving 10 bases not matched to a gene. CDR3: CASSALDRGARNTEAFF. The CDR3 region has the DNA TGTGCCAGTAGTGCGCTGGACAGGGGGGCCCGGAACACTGAAGCTTTCTTT.